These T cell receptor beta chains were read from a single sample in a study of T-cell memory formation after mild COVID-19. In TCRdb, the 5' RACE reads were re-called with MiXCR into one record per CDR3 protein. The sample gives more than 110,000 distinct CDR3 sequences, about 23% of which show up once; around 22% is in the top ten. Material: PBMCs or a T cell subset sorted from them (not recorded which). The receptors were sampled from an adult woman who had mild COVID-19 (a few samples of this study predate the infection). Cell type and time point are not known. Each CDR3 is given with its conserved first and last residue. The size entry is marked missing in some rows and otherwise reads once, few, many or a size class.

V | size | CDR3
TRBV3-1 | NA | CASSPSGGGPTDTQYF
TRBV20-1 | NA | CSAPKPRDRGPGNTEAFF
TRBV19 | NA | CASRGGAAEAFF
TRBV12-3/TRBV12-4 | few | CASSSSGVYNEQFF
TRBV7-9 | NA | CASSSNIGVNTEAFF
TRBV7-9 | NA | CASSDTGYYGYTF
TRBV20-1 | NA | CSAREVREAPLHF
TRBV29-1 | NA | CSVETSHTGTYEQYF
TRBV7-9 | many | CASSLAYNEQFF
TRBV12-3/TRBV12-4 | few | CASSSRLAGLYTDTQYF
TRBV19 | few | CASSQGIGLFF
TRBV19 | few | CASSTVGKARQETQYF
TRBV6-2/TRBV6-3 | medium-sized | CASSLPDSSYEQYF
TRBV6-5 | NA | CASSFALQGGTEAFF
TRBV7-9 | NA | CASSLAPSGPTEAFF
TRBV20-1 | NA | CSAHRGAEAFF
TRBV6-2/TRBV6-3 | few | CASRETDYNEQFF
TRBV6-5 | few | CASSYSDRGNTEAFF
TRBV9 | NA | CASSSAGTGMEPQHF
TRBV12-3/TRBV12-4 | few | CASLSVNTEAFF
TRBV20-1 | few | CSAKLIDSTDYGYTF
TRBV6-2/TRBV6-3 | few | CASSNRGLAGYQETQYF
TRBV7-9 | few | CASSLVGGTTEAFF
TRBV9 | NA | CASSVEKRGEPTDTQYF
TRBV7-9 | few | CASSLPTGDMEEKLFF
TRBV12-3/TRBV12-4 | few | CASSRDRGGHGYTF
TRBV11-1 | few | CASSSQYPNTEAFF
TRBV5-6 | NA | CASSLELSSPNIQYF
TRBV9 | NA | CASSVGKGRHEQYF
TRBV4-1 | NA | CASSSPREGDKQETQYF
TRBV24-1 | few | CATSDSGQGTDTQYF
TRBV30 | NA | CAWSVNSYEQYF
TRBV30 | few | CAWSVGQGNTEAFF
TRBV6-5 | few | CASSYRGPPDAFF
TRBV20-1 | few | CSARLAEAETQYF
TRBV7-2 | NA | CASSPPGRGPVAYEQYF
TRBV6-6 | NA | CASSYSIDSYGYTF
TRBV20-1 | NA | CSARDGAGSHNEQFF
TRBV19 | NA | CASSNGLWSPLHF
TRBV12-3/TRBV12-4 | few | CASSPRDTNYGYTF
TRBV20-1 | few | CSARDLDGSVTYNEQFF
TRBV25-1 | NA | CASSERTSRQETQYF
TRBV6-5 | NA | CASSSGFSYNEQFF
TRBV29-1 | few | CSVEDVPQGASNEKLFF
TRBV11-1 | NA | CASSPKLGYEQYF
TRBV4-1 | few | CASSQDVTGGTEAFF
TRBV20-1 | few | CSARDMNTEAFF
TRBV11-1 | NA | CASSRDWRDYEQYF